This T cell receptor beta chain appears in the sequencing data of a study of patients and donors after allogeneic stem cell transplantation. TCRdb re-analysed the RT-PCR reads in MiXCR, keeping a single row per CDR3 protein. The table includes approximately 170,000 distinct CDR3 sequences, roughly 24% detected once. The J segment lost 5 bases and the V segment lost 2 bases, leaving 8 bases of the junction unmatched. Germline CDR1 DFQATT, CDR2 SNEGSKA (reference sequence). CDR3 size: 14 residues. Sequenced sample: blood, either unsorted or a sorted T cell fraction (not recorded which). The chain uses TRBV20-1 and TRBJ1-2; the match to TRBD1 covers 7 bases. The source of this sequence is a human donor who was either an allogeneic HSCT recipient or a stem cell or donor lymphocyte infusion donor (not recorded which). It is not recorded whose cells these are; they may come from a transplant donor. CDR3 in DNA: TGCAGTGCTAGACCTGAGGGGGCAGGTTATGGCTACACCTTC. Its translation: CSARPEGAGYGYTF.